This T cell receptor beta chain is drawn from a study of OX40 agonist ivuxolimab in advanced cancers. Comment on this clone: The antigen remains unidentified.

The assay was immunoSEQ multiplex PCR, and TCRdb's table has in-frame clones only and misses some. The sample has tens of thousands of clones; 85% are singletons. V shed 9 bases and J 3 bases; nucleotides not matched to a gene: 7. Germline V gene sequence: CDR1 MDHEN, CDR2 SYDVKM. CDR3 length: 13 residues. Study results and caveats: CD8+ T cells showed, on average, more clonal expansion than CD4+ cells.

The receptor was isolated from an adult with an advanced solid tumor such as melanoma, head and neck, liver or kidney cancer. The chain recombines TRBV28 with TRBJ2-7, with 8 bases fitting TRBD2. The material sequenced was CD4+ or CD8+ T cells sorted from blood, taken in a trial of the OX40 agonist ivuxolimab. The CDR3 spells CASSGIESYEQYF. The CDR3 nucleotides read TGTGCCAGTAGCGGGATAGAAAGCTACGAGCAGTACTTC.